Included here is one TCR beta chain sequence, with context. Produced via immunoSEQ multiplex PCR; TCRdb's table is partial and in-frame only. The repertoire holds about 150,000 clones, approximately 81% seen once, with roughly two fifths in the top ten. These data originate in a study of blood T cell repertoires in COVID-19. The sequenced sample consisted of peripheral blood. The sequence came from a human donor in a cohort sampled during active COVID-19.

CDR3 sequence reads: CASTSGGASGANVLTF. CDR3 DNA sequence: TGTGCCAGCACCTCAGGGGGCGCGAGTGGGGCCAACGTCCTGACTTTC. The rearrangement uses TRBV5-4 and TRBJ2-6; 8 nucleotides line up with TRBD1. V lost 6 bases and J lost 3; bases outside the gene matches: 8. CDR3 size: 16 residues. Germline V gives CDR1 SGHNT, CDR2 YYREEE (reference sequence).